This is a list of T cell receptor beta chains from one sample in a study of OX40 agonist ivuxolimab in advanced cancers. Clones were sequenced by immunoSEQ multiplex PCR, and TCRdb holds only the in-frame ones, with some missing. Among roughly 67,000 clones listed, more than 85% were seen once. The sequencing used CD4+ or CD8+ T cells sorted from blood, collected in a trial of the OX40 agonist ivuxolimab. Receptors were obtained from an adult with an advanced solid tumor such as melanoma, head and neck, liver or kidney cancer. Both conserved end residues are part of each CDR3. The D gene is left open where the match is weak. Expanded clones get a size class; other rows say once, few or many, or leave the size out.

>TRBJ2-1|-|-|15|TRBV27
TGTGCCAGCAGTTTTAACAGGGACTCCTACAATGAGCAGTTCTTC
CASSFNRDSYNEQFF
>TRBJ2-1|-|-|13|TRBV6-5
TGTGCCAGCAGTTACTCGAGCAGGGAGGAGCAGTTCTTC
CASSYSSREEQFF
>TRBJ2-2|-|-|15|TRBV5-6
TGTGCCAGCAGCTTAGGCCGGACGGGGTTCGGGGAGCTGTTTTTT
CASSLGRTGFGELFF
>TRBJ2-7|-|TRBD1|16|TRBV5-1
TGCGCCAGCAGATTTACCGATGGGACAGGGGGCGACGAGCAGTACTTC
CASRFTDGTGGDEQYF
>TRBJ1-4|-|-|12|TRBV11-2
TGTGCCAGCAGCTTAGGCGGTCGGGAACTGTTTTTT
CASSLGGRELFF
>TRBJ1-2|-|TRBD1|13|TRBV29-1
TGCAGCGTCCGGGACAGGGCTAACTATGGCTACACCTTC
CSVRDRANYGYTF
>TRBJ1-2|-|-|12|TRBV6-4
TGTGCCAGCAGTGACGCAGGGAATGGCTACACCTTC
CASSDAGNGYTF
>TRBJ2-1|-|-|14|TRBV11-2
TGTGCCAGCAGCTTAGACAGGGATAACAATGAGCAGTTCTTC
CASSLDRDNNEQFF
>TRBJ2-5|-|TRBD2|14|TRBV27
TGTGCCAGCCAACCGGGACTAGCGAAGGAGACCCAGTACTTC
CASQPGLAKETQYF
>TRBJ2-7|-|-|10|TRBV2
TGTGCCAGCAGTACCTACGAGCAGTACTTC
CASSTYEQYF
>TRBJ2-5|-|TRBD1|16|TRBV5-1
TGCGCCAGCAGCTACCGCCTGACAGGGAGCGAAGAGACCCAGTACTTC
CASSYRLTGSEETQYF
>TRBJ2-5|once|-|14|TRBV4-1
TGCGCCAGCAGCCAATGGGGATTCCAAGAGACCCAGTACTTC
CASSQWGFQETQYF